This T cell receptor beta chain originates from a study of blood T cells in healthy people across ages. The sample providers were healthy Caucasian people from Russia, aged about 6 to 95. The CDR3 spans 14 residues. Per the germline V gene, CDR1 is SEHNR and CDR2 is FQNEAQ (reference sequence). V lost 3 bases to trimming and J lost 4 bases; unmatched junction nucleotides: 5. Then a second PCR, running about 6 to 12 cycles, was carried out with a sample-barcoded 5' primer and a J-beta primer mix. The authors tagged each cDNA molecule using a template-switch adaptor with 12 random nucleotides. In TCRdb, the 5' RACE reads were re-called with MiXCR into one record per CDR3 protein. The sample yields about 640,000 distinct CDR3 sequences, 58% seen once. In this sample, this clonotype turned up a few times.

The chain has TRBV7-9 and TRBJ1-1; the match to TRBD1 covers 7 bases. The receptor's source is a man between 60 and 75 years old in good health. Sequenced: blood. The DNA of the CDR3 is TGTGCCAGCAGCTTTGTACAGGGGAGCACTGAAGCTTTCTTT. Translating it yields CASSFVQGSTEAFF.